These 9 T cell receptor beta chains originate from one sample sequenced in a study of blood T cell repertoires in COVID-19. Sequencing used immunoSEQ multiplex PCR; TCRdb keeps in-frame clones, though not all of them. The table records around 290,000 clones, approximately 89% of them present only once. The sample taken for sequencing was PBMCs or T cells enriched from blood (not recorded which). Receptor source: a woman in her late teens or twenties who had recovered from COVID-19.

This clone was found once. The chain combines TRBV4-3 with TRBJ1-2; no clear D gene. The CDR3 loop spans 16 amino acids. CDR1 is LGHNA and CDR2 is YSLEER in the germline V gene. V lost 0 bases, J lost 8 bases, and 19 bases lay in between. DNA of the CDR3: TGCGCCAGCAGCCAAGAGGAGGTCTCGTCTTTCCTGGGCTACACCTTC. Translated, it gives CASSQEEVSSFLGYTF.

The chain's CDR3 is CASSQSLLGSTDTQYF. CDR3 bases: TGTGCCAGCAGCCAATCCCTTCTCGGGAGCACAGATACGCAGTATTTT. The chain links TRBV7-2 to TRBJ2-3; D gene unclear. This CDR3 has 16 residues. V was shortened by 5 bases and J by 0 bases, with 15 bases between the two germline ends. Germline CDR1 reads SGHTA; CDR2 reads FQGNSA.

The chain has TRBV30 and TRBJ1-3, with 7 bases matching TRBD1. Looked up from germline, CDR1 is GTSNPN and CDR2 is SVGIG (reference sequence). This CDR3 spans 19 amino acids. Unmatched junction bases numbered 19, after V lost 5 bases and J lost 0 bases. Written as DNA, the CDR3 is TGTGCCTGGGCCGCGTCTCGTGTGACAGGGAAGAGCTCTGGAAACACCATATATTTT. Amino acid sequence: CAWAASRVTGKSSGNTIYF.

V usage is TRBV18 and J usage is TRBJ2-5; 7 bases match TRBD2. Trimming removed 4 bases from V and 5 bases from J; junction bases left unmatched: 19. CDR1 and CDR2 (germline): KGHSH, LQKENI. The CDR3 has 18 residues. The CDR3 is CASSRSRTASGASETQYF. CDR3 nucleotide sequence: TGTGCCAGCTCACGGAGTCGGACCGCAAGCGGGGCCTCGGAGACCCAGTACTTC.

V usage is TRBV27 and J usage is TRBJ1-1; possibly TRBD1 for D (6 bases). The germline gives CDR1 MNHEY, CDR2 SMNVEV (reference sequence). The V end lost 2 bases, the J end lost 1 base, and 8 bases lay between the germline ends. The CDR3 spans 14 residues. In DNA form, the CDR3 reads TGTGCCAGCAGTTTACTGGGGGCGAACACTGAAGCTTTCTTT. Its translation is CASSLLGANTEAFF.

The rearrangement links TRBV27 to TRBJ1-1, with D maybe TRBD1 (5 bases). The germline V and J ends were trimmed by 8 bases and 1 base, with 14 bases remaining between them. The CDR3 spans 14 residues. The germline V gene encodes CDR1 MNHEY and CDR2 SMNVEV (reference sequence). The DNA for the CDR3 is TGTGCCAGCCACCGGGAGGGGAGGAACACTGAAGCTTTCTTT. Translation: CASHREGRNTEAFF.

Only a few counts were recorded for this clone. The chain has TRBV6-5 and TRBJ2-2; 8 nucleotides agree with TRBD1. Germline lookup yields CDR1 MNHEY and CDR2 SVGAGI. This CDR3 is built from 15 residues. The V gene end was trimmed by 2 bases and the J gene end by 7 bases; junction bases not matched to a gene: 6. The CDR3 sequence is CASSYQDRAVGELFF. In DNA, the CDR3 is TGTGCCAGCAGTTACCAGGACAGGGCAGTCGGGGAGCTGTTTTTT.

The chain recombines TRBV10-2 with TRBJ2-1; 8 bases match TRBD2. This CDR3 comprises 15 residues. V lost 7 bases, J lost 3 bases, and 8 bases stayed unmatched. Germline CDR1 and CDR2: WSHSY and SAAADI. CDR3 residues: CASKVGLAIYNEQFF. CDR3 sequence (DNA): TGCGCCAGCAAAGTAGGACTAGCAATCTACAATGAGCAGTTCTTC.

The CDR3: CASSPDGLAGQETQYF. The CDR3 bases are TGTGCCAGCAGCCCTGATGGCCTAGCGGGGCAAGAGACCCAGTACTTC. The genes are TRBV11-3 and TRBJ2-5, with TRBD2 matching 9 bases. Germline V CDR1 and CDR2: SGHNT, YENEEA. This CDR3 contains 16 residues. V lost 5 bases to trimming and J lost 2 bases; unmatched junction nucleotides: 9.